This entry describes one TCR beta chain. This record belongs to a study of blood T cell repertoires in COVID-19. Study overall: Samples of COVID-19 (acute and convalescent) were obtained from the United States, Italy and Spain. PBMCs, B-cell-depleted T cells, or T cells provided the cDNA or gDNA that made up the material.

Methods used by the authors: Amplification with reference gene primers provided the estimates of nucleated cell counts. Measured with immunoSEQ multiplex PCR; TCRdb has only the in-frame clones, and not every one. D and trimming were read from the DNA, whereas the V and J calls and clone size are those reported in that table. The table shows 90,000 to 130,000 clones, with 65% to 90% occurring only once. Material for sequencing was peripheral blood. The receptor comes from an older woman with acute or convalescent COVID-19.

This CDR3 reads CASSPWDTANYGYTF. CDR3 nucleotides: TGTGCCAGCAGCCCATGGGACACGGCTAACTATGGCTACACCTTC. The gene calls are TRBV3-1 (or the pseudogene TRBV3-2) and TRBJ1-2, with D possibly being TRBD1 (6 bases). The CDR3 has 15 residues. Germline CDR1 and CDR2: LGHDT and YNNKEL (reference sequence). V was shortened by 4 bases and J by 0 bases, with 12 bases between the two germline ends.